Below are 13 T cell receptor beta chains sequenced from a single sample in a study of blood T cell repertoires in COVID-19. Sequencing used immunoSEQ multiplex PCR; TCRdb keeps in-frame clones, though not all of them. The table includes approximately 250,000 clones, roughly 91% detected once. The sequenced sample consisted of peripheral blood. Receptor source: a man aged 25-45 years with COVID-19, enrolled during active disease.

CDR3 region: CASRQQGGGSPLHF. CDR3 coding DNA: TGTGCCAGCAGGCAACAGGGTGGGGGTTCACCCCTCCACTTT. This chain connects TRBV6-5 to TRBJ1-6; perhaps TRBD1 as D (6 bases). The germline gives CDR1 MNHEY, CDR2 SVGAGI. V was pared by 6 bases and J by 9 bases, with 15 bases between. The CDR3 spans 14 residues.

This clone was seen just once. This sequence joins TRBV7-9 and TRBJ1-1; possibly TRBD1 for D (6 bases). V dropped 5 bases and J dropped 5 bases, with 15 bases sitting between them. Looked up from germline, CDR1 is SEHNR and CDR2 is FQNEAQ (reference sequence). The CDR3 totals 14 residues. The CDR3 loop reads CASSPRDIGTEAFF. The CDR3 DNA reads as TGTGCCAGCAGCCCCAGGGACATCGGGACTGAAGCTTTCTTT. Together with reference TRBV7-9 and TRBJ1-1, the CDR3 gives the full variable domain: DTGVSQNPRHKITKRGQNVTFRCDPISEHNRLYWYRQTLGQGPEFLTYFQNEAQLEKSRLLSDRFSAERPKGSFSTLEIQRTEQGDSAMYLCASSPRDIGTEAFFGQGTRLTVV.

V and J are TRBV5-4 and TRBJ1-1; TRBD1 matches at 12 bases. The CDR3 spans 16 residues. CDR1 is SGHNT, CDR2 YYREEE, per germline (reference sequence). V lost 9 bases to trimming and J lost 5 bases; unmatched junction nucleotides: 14. CDR3 sequence reads: CATSRGTGGVRTEAFF. DNA of the CDR3: TGTGCCACTTCCAGGGGGACAGGGGGCGTTCGGACTGAAGCTTTCTTT.

The chain couples TRBV5-5 to TRBJ1-4; D remains unclear. Trimming stripped 4 bases from V and 8 bases from J, with 12 bases between. The CDR3 spans 13 residues. Germline CDR1 reads SGHKS; CDR2 reads YYEKEE (reference sequence). The CDR3 DNA reads as TGTGCCAGCAGCCTGATGCTTGAGGAAAAACTGTTTTTT. Translation gives CASSLMLEEKLFF.

V gene TRBV27 combines with J gene TRBJ2-3, with D perhaps matching TRBD1 (5 bases). CDR3 size: 14 residues. V was trimmed by 5 bases and J by 5 bases, leaving 14 bases between them. Germline CDR1 reads MNHEY; CDR2 reads SMNVEV (reference sequence). CDR3 nucleotide sequence: TGTGCCAGCAGTCGCAGGGCTGTGCAAGATACGCAGTATTTT. As protein: CASSRRAVQDTQYF.

The rearrangement uses TRBV5-6 and TRBJ1-6, with D tentatively TRBD1 (6 bases). Trimming shortened V by 1 base and J by 7 bases, and 12 bases separated the two germline ends. The CDR3 length is 15 residues. Germline CDR1 reads SGHDT; CDR2 reads YYEEEE. The chain's CDR3 is CASSLIDRNNSPLHF. As DNA, the CDR3 is TGTGCCAGCAGCTTGATTGACAGGAACAATTCACCCCTCCACTTT.

V gene TRBV5-4 combines with J gene TRBJ1-2; TRBD1 matches 7 bases. The V gene end was trimmed by 5 bases and the J gene end by 4 bases; junction bases not matched to a gene: 11. The CDR3 covers 15 residues. Germline values: CDR1 SGHNT, CDR2 YYREEE (reference sequence). The chain's CDR3 is CASSLPQGGSYGYTF. CDR3 nucleotides: TGTGCCAGCAGTCTCCCTCAGGGGGGAAGCTATGGCTACACCTTC.

J is TRBJ2-7 and V is TRBV6-5, with D perhaps TRBD2 (5 bases). The CDR3 is made up of 13 amino acids. The germline CDR1 and CDR2 sequences are MNHEY and SVGAGI. V lost 6 bases to trimming and J lost 1 base, with 10 bases between them. CDR3 nucleotides: TGTGCCAGCAGCCTTCCGGGGTCCTACGAGCAGTACTTC. This encodes CASSLPGSYEQYF.

The rearrangement joins TRBV27 to TRBJ1-1, with 7 bases that match TRBD1. V trimming: 2 bases; J trimming: 1 base; junction bases outside the gene matches: 4. The length of the CDR3 is 15 residues. CDR1 MNHEY and CDR2 SMNVEV come from the germline V gene (reference sequence). The CDR3 sequence is CASSLVQGSNTEAFF. The CDR3 DNA follows: TGTGCCAGCAGTTTAGTACAGGGGTCGAACACTGAAGCTTTCTTT.

This rearrangement joins TRBV4-1 to TRBJ2-5; D remains unclear. Trimming took off 4 bases at V and 5 bases at J, with 17 bases between the two ends. The CDR3 has 15 amino acids. The germline CDR1 and CDR2 sequences are MGHRA and YSYEKL. CDR3 nucleotide sequence: TGCGCCAGCAGCCCCGCCCACTCAACTTTGGAGACCCAGTACTTC. It codes for CASSPAHSTLETQYF.

This rearrangement joins TRBV4-2 to TRBJ2-7, with 12 positions matching TRBD2. The CDR3 is made up of 16 amino acids. CDR1 and CDR2 (germline): LGHNA, YNFKEQ. Trimming removed 3 bases from V and 3 bases from J; junction bases left unmatched: 6. The CDR3 protein is CASSQVTSGGFYEQYF. For the CDR3, the DNA is TGTGCCAGCAGCCAGGTGACTAGCGGGGGATTCTACGAGCAGTACTTC.

The chain couples TRBV6-5 to TRBJ1-2, with a weak D call TRBD1 (5 bases). Looked up from germline, CDR1 is MNHEY and CDR2 is SVGAGI. The V and J ends lost 4 bases and 2 bases respectively, with 8 bases between them. The CDR3 runs to 13 residues. In DNA form, the CDR3 reads TGTGCCAGCAGTTTCCCAGGGAACTATGGCTACACCTTC. Residues: CASSFPGNYGYTF.

The rearrangement uses TRBV7-9 and TRBJ2-1; perhaps TRBD2 as D (6 bases). The CDR3 contains 14 residues. CDR1 and CDR2 from the germline V gene are SEHNR and FQNEAQ (reference sequence). V lost 5 bases and J lost 1, with 9 bases in between. CDR3 residues: CASSPLASYNEQFF. The CDR3 DNA reads TGTGCCAGCAGCCCACTAGCATCCTACAATGAGCAGTTCTTC. The variable domain in full, completed from reference TRBV7-9 and TRBJ2-1, reads DTGVSQNPRHKITKRGQNVTFRCDPISEHNRLYWYRQTLGQGPEFLTYFQNEAQLEKSRLLSDRFSAERPKGSFSTLEIQRTEQGDSAMYLCASSPLASYNEQFFGPGTRLTVL.